Below, 32 T cell receptor beta chains from the same sample are listed, as sequenced in a study of post-analysis software for immune sequencing data. Study findings and constraints: About five TRBV segments were more frequent in patients than controls; TRBV5-6, TRBV5-1 and TRBV20-1 belonged to this group.

The antigens for these receptors are not known. Unique molecular identifiers were built into the TCR beta cDNA libraries. One entry per CDR3 protein results from TCRdb running MiXCR on the PCR reads. The sample lists about 260,000 distinct CDR3 sequences, approximately 34% occurring once. The sequenced sample consisted of blood. The source is a girl aged 5 to 17 with multiple sclerosis.

Concerning this clonotype itself: A single base separates this from a much larger clone, so it may be a read error. The chain carries TRBV9 and TRBJ2-3; 9 bases are a match to TRBD2. The CDR3 extends over 16 amino acids. V gave up 4 bases and J gave up 2 bases; unmatched junction bases: 8. Germline values: CDR1 SGDLS, CDR2 YYNGEE. In DNA form, the CDR3 reads TGTGCCAGCAGCCTAGGTCTAGCGGGGATCACAGATACGCAGTATTTT. Translated: CASSLGLAGITDTQYF.

This sequence joins TRBV20-1 and TRBJ2-5; tentative D call: TRBD2 (6 bases). The DNA end lines up better with TRBJ2-7; the J call may be wrong. This CDR3 is built from 13 residues. The germline V gene has CDR1 DFQATT and CDR2 SNEGSKA (reference sequence). The CDR3 here is CSANGGSPGEQYF. The CDR3 bases are TGCAGTGCTAACGGGGGTTCTCCTGGCGAGCAGTACTTC.

This clonotype has a count of ten or more. The CDR3 nucleotides read TGTGCCAGCAGCCGCGGAAAGGGAGCGGCCGGGGATGAGCAGTTCTTC. Its protein is CASSRGKGAAGDEQFF. The V gene is TRBV11-2, the J gene TRBJ2-1, with a tentative D call TRBD2 (5 bases). Trimming cost V 5 bases and J 8 bases, with 22 bases left between them. Germline loops: CDR1 SGHAT, CDR2 FQNNGV. The CDR3 is 16 residues long.

This clonotype was recorded at least ten times. V is TRBV2 and J is TRBJ2-6; D not resolved. This CDR3 is built from 16 residues. With 3 bases removed from V and 0 bases from J, the gap between germline ends came to 9 bases. CDR1 and CDR2 from the germline V gene are SNHLY and FYNNEI. As DNA, the CDR3 is TGTGCCAGCAGTGAGAGCAGCCTCTCTGGGGCCAACGTCCTGACTTTC. Translated: CASSESSLSGANVLTF.

This chain connects TRBV10-3 to TRBJ2-1; 7 nucleotides line up with TRBD1. The V gene's germline CDR1 is ENHRY and CDR2 SYGVKD. The CDR3 covers 15 residues. The V and J ends lost 5 bases and 4 bases, in that order; junction bases with no gene match: 8. CDR3 region: CAISTGTARYNEQFF. For the CDR3, the DNA is TGTGCCATCAGTACCGGGACAGCGAGATACAATGAGCAGTTCTTC.

This clonotype is medium-sized. J is TRBJ1-2 and V is TRBV29-1; D may be TRBD1 (5 bases). V was trimmed by 4 bases and J by 2 bases, leaving 8 bases between them. There are 12 residues in the CDR3. Germline V gives CDR1 SQVTM, CDR2 ANQGSEA. Written as DNA, the CDR3 is TGCAGCGTTGTGGGGGAAAACTATGGCTACACCTTC. Its translation is CSVVGENYGYTF.

This chain links TRBV7-2 with TRBJ2-7, with TRBD1 identical over 10 bases. J lost 4 bases, V lost 5 bases, and 8 bases had no gene match. The germline V gene encodes CDR1 SGHTA and CDR2 FQGNSA. The CDR3 is made up of 15 amino acids. CDR3 nucleotide sequence: TGTGCCAGCAGCGCGCGGACAGGGGGGTCATACGAGCAGTACTTC. Translating it yields CASSARTGGSYEQYF.

V gene TRBV14 combines with J gene TRBJ1-6; D gene unclear. CDR3 length: 14 amino acids. With 1 base removed from V and 7 bases from J, the gap between germline ends came to 8 bases. Germline V CDR1 and CDR2: SGHDN, FVKESK. The CDR3 reads CASSQGRQNSPLHF. The DNA of the CDR3 is TGTGCCAGCAGCCAAGGTCGGCAAAATTCACCCCTCCACTTT.

This clonotype appeared many times. V gene TRBV7-9 combines with J gene TRBJ2-3; a possible D gene is TRBD2 (5 bases). Trimming took off 5 bases at V and 6 bases at J, with 18 bases between the two ends. CDR1 is SEHNR, CDR2 FQNEAQ, per germline (reference sequence). The CDR3 runs to 15 residues. The CDR3 spells CASSRVGDAVDTQYF. CDR3 nucleotides: TGTGCCAGCAGCCGAGTCGGGGATGCGGTGGATACGCAGTATTTT.

V and J are TRBV7-9 and TRBJ1-2; TRBD1 is a possible D gene (5 bases). V was trimmed by 5 bases and J by 1 base, leaving 20 bases between them. The germline V gene encodes CDR1 SEHNR and CDR2 FQNEAQ (reference sequence). The CDR3 spans 17 residues. The CDR3 here is CASSPVSARGVNYGYTF. The CDR3 nucleotides are TGTGCCAGCAGCCCCGTCTCAGCTCGGGGGGTTAACTATGGCTACACCTTC.

This clonotype was picked up many times. V gene TRBV12-3 or TRBV12-4 combines with J gene TRBJ2-7, with TRBD2 identical over 12 bases. V shed 5 bases and J 4 bases; nucleotides not matched to a gene: 6. This CDR3 contains 15 residues. In nucleotides, the CDR3 is TGTGCCAGCAGTCCAGGACTAGCGGGATCTTACGAGCAGTACTTC. Residues: CASSPGLAGSYEQYF.

The rearrangement uses TRBV29-1 and TRBJ2-7; a weak D match, TRBD1 (6 bases). The V end was cut by 6 bases, the J end by 0 bases, with 9 bases between. The CDR3 totals 12 residues. CDR1 SQVTM and CDR2 ANQGSEA come from the germline V gene. CDR3 loop: CSVWGLSYEQYF. The CDR3 bases are TGCAGCGTGTGGGGGCTCTCCTACGAGCAGTACTTC.

This chain connects TRBV5-1 to TRBJ2-7, with D maybe TRBD2 (5 bases). The J call may be wrong; the DNA end is better matched by TRBJ2-5. Germline CDR1 and CDR2: SGHRS and YFSETQ. The CDR3 has 14 amino acids. The CDR3 DNA sequence: TGCGCCAGCAGCTTGGCGGGGATGGGTGAGACCCAGTACTTC. Protein sequence: CASSLAGMGETQYF.

Concerning this clonotype itself: The junction departs from the called germline gene at one end, perhaps through a read error. The chain uses TRBV20-1 and TRBJ2-1; 9 nucleotides line up with TRBD1. The germline gives CDR1 DFQATT, CDR2 SNEGSKA (reference sequence). CDR3 length: 16 amino acids. CDR3 sequence: CSAAGRGTGMNNGQFF. The CDR3 DNA reads TGCAGTGCTGCGGGGCGAGGGACAGGGATGAACAATGGGCAGTTCTTC.

This sequence joins TRBV5-1 and TRBJ2-1; D not resolved. The CDR3 is 16 amino acids. Per the germline V gene, CDR1 is SGHRS and CDR2 is YFSETQ. V gave up 3 bases and J gave up 0 bases, with 13 bases separating them. The CDR3 DNA follows: TGCGCCAGCAGCTCTGGTAGGCGGAGCTCCTACAATGAGCAGTTCTTC. Its translation is CASSSGRRSSYNEQFF.

The J gene is TRBJ2-1, the V gene TRBV18; D unclear. Between the trimmed V and J ends, which lost 5 bases and 4 bases, there was a span of 12 bases. The CDR3 totals 14 residues. CDR1 is KGHSH and CDR2 is LQKENI in the germline V gene. CDR3 DNA sequence: TGTGCCAGCTCAGATCTTTGGCATTACAATGAGCAGTTCTTC. The encoded protein is CASSDLWHYNEQFF. The whole variable domain, filled in from reference TRBV18 and TRBJ2-1, reads NAGVMQNPRHLVRRRGQEARLRCSPMKGHSHVYWYRQLPEEGLKFMVYLQKENIIDESGMPKERFSAEFPKEGPSILRIQQVVRGDSAAYFCASSDLWHYNEQFFGPGTRLTVL.

This clonotype was recorded at least ten times. The chain links TRBV7-2 to TRBJ2-1, with 13 positions matching TRBD2. There are 19 residues in the CDR3. V lost 5 bases, J lost 7 bases, and 17 bases stayed unmatched. CDR1 SGHTA and CDR2 FQGNSA come from the germline V gene. CDR3 sequence reads: CASSPRGEQTSGRWNEQFF. DNA for the CDR3: TGTGCCAGCAGCCCAAGAGGGGAGCAGACTAGCGGGAGGTGGAATGAGCAGTTCTTC.

DNA for the CDR3: TGCGCCAGCAGCCTGACCCTAACAGGGGGCGAAAGGGCCTACGAGCAGTACTTC. The encoded protein is CASSLTLTGGERAYEQYF. The chain links TRBV4-3 to TRBJ2-5; TRBD1 agrees at 9 bases. The J call may be mistaken, given a closer DNA end match to TRBJ2-7. The CDR3 consists of 18 residues. The germline CDR1 and CDR2 sequences are LGHNA and YSLEER.

This clonotype was counted only a few times. The rearrangement links TRBV12-3 or TRBV12-4 to TRBJ1-1, with D unclear. Trimming pared 5 bases from V and 7 bases from J, leaving 20 bases between. This CDR3 contains 15 residues. The CDR3 coding sequence is TGTGCCAGCAGTGACGTCATCCGGGAGATTAGTGAAGCTTTCTTT. This gives the protein CASSDVIREISEAFF.

This clonotype was recorded a few times. The rearrangement links TRBV5-1 to TRBJ2-3, with D uncertain. CDR3 size: 15 residues. CDR1 is SGHRS, CDR2 YFSETQ, per germline. V was clipped by 4 bases and J by 0 bases, with 12 bases between them. The CDR3 protein is CASSPGGPSTDTQYF. DNA of the CDR3: TGCGCCAGCAGCCCGGGCGGACCCAGCACAGATACGCAGTATTTT.

This clonotype came up many times. The rearrangement joins TRBV24-1 to TRBJ1-2, with 7 bases that match TRBD1. CDR1 KGHDR and CDR2 SFDVKD come from the germline V gene. The CDR3 covers 18 residues. The junction had 13 bases not matched to a gene; V was cut back by 2 bases and J by 2 bases. The CDR3 loop is CATSDSTEGALGNYGYTF. The DNA for the CDR3 is TGTGCCACCAGTGATTCCACGGAGGGGGCACTGGGAAACTATGGCTACACCTTC.

This clonotype was seen a few times. A much larger clone lies a single base off, so this may be a read error. The gene calls are TRBV20-1 and TRBJ2-1; tentatively, D is TRBD2 (6 bases). This CDR3 region has 14 residues. Germline lookup yields CDR1 DFQATT and CDR2 SNEGSKA (reference sequence). CDR3 protein: CSAKVRPAGNGQFF. The CDR3 nucleotides are TGCAGTGCTAAAGTCAGACCAGCGGGCAATGGGCAGTTCTTC.

This clonotype was seen a single time. This chain links TRBV20-1 with TRBJ2-3; 7 positions agree with TRBD2. CDR1 is DFQATT and CDR2 is SNEGSKA in the germline V gene (reference sequence). The V and J ends lost 0 bases and 0 bases, in that order; junction bases with no gene match: 3. The CDR3 extends over 15 amino acids. In DNA, the CDR3 is TGCAGTGCTAGAGACCTTAGCGGGAGCACAGATACGCAGTATTTT. It is translated as CSARDLSGSTDTQYF.

The chain is built from TRBV4-1 and TRBJ1-4; 8 bases line up with TRBD1. Germline V lookup: CDR1 MGHRA, CDR2 YSYEKL. The J segment lost 6 bases and the V segment lost 2 bases, leaving 5 bases of the junction unmatched. The CDR3 is made up of 15 amino acids. CDR3: CASSQPGQVYEKLFF. CDR3 coding DNA: TGCGCCAGCAGCCAACCGGGACAGGTGTATGAAAAACTGTTTTTT.

This clonotype was observed many times. This chain uses TRBV20-1 with TRBJ2-1; D is possibly TRBD2 (6 bases). Deletions cut 5 bases from V and 0 bases from J, with 11 bases between. This CDR3 has 14 residues. Per germline, CDR1 DFQATT and CDR2 SNEGSKA (reference sequence). Here the CDR3 DNA reads TGCAGTGCTGTGAGCGGGTCCTCCTACAATGAGCAGTTCTTC. Translation gives CSAVSGSSYNEQFF.

The chain is built from TRBV20-1 and TRBJ2-7, with 7 bases lining up with TRBD1. This CDR3 has 15 amino acids. J lost 6 bases, V lost 2 bases, and 13 bases had no gene match. CDR1 is DFQATT and CDR2 is SNEGSKA in the germline V gene (reference sequence). The CDR3 region is CSARPIQGDVGEQYF. CDR3 DNA sequence: TGCAGTGCTAGACCAATCCAGGGGGATGTCGGCGAGCAGTACTTC.

The chain links TRBV13 to TRBJ2-2, with 14 bases lining up with TRBD2. This CDR3 spans 18 amino acids. J was trimmed by 7 bases and V by 8 bases; bases with no gene match: 15. From germline, CDR1 is PRHDT and CDR2 FYEKMQ (reference sequence). This CDR3 reads CASLGVGTSGRIDGELFF. CDR3 DNA sequence: TGTGCCAGCCTCGGAGTGGGGACTAGCGGGAGAATCGACGGGGAGCTGTTTTTT.

The CDR3 DNA sequence: TGTGCCATCCGTGCGGGGCCTAACTATGGCTACACCTTC. Its translation: CAIRAGPNYGYTF. This chain uses TRBV6-5 with TRBJ1-2; a possible D gene is TRBD1 (5 bases). Germline V CDR1 and CDR2: MNHEY, SVGAGI. Trimming stripped 10 bases from V and 0 bases from J, with 12 bases between. This CDR3 has 13 amino acids.

This clonotype has more than one count but fewer than ten. The V and J genes are TRBV28 and TRBJ1-1; 7 bases agree with TRBD1. CDR3 length equals 14 residues. Germline-derived CDR1 and CDR2 are MDHEN and SYDVKM. V trimming: 8 bases; J trimming: 3 bases; junction bases outside the gene matches: 9. The CDR3 DNA reads as TGTGCCAGCTTTAAAACAGGGGAGTACACTGAAGCTTTCTTT. Its protein is CASFKTGEYTEAFF.

This clonotype has ten or more counts. This chain joins TRBV28 and TRBJ2-7; 7 nucleotides align to TRBD1. Looked up from germline, CDR1 is MDHEN and CDR2 is SYDVKM. CDR3 length equals 12 residues. J gave up 7 bases and V 6 bases, and 6 bases lay outside the gene matches. The CDR3 nucleotides are TGTGCCAGCAGCACAGGGGACGGAGAGCAGTACTTC. Translating it yields CASSTGDGEQYF.

The chain joins TRBV3-1 to TRBJ2-2, with D uncertain. The CDR3 is made up of 12 amino acids. Looked up from germline, CDR1 is LGHDT and CDR2 is YNNKEL (reference sequence). Trimming took off 3 bases at V and 5 bases at J, with 4 bases between the two ends. The CDR3 DNA follows: TGTGCCAGCAGCCATAGGACCGGGGAGCTGTTTTTT. Protein sequence: CASSHRTGELFF. Using reference TRBV3-1 and TRBJ2-2 for the parts outside the CDR3, the full variable domain is DTAVSQTPKYLVTQMGNDKSIKCEQNLGHDTMYWYKQDSKKFLKIMFSYNNKELIINETVPNRFSPKSPDKAHLNLHINSLELGDSAVYFCASSHRTGELFFGEGSRLTVL.

V gene TRBV10-3 combines with J gene TRBJ2-1, with D possibly matching TRBD1 (5 bases). V was trimmed by 2 bases and J by 2 bases, leaving 7 bases between them. The germline V gene encodes CDR1 ENHRY and CDR2 SYGVKD. This CDR3 contains 14 residues. This CDR3 reads CAISEPTAYNEQFF. The CDR3 nucleotides are TGTGCCATCAGTGAGCCGACAGCCTACAATGAGCAGTTCTTC.